This T cell receptor beta chain emerged from a study of Ad26.COV2.S vaccination and SARS-CoV-2 variants (dated by TCRdb to the early 2020s). Looking at the study overall: Donors in the vaccine arm were drawn from COV1001, a multicentre, randomized, double-blind, placebo-controlled phase I-IIa trial testing Ad26.COV2.S in healthy adults. Trial participants were randomized into five groups of five, in which low-dose or high-dose Ad26.COV2.S was given once or twice, or placebo was given on both occasions. Investigators did not know the trial group allocation while performing experiments and assessing outcomes. Sequencing of the TCRbeta repertoire served to evaluate the specificity and breadth of SARS-CoV-2-reactive T cell receptors following Ad26.COV2.S vaccination. Ad26.COV2.S was given intramuscularly at 5x10^10 or 1x10^11 viral particles, as a single shot or as two shots 56 days apart. The TCR-sequenced set comprised about 32 samples: 19 Ad26.COV2.S vaccine recipients, 5 placebo recipients and 8 SARS-CoV-2 convalescent individuals. What the research found in general, with its limitations: The study was not powered to compare responses between vaccine doses or regimens. The authors noted that total T cell responses may have been underestimated by the TCR breadth and depth analyses. Spike-specific TCR breadth was higher in Ad26.COV2.S recipients than in placebo recipients (P = 0.0014). Vaccine and placebo recipients had similar non-spike TCR breadth, a finding consistent with the vaccine containing only spike. After vaccination, spike-specific CD8+ and CD4+ T cell responses were reported to show substantial breadth.

The immunoSEQ Assay was the method used to sequence TCRbeta CDR3 regions. After extraction, genomic DNA underwent amplification by bias-controlled multiplex PCR, followed by high-throughput sequencing. As for the original processing: To quantify the absolute abundance of every unique TCRbeta CDR3 region, sequences were collapsed and filtered. T cell fraction was estimated by normalization of TCRbeta template counts to usable DNA, with usable DNA being measured through amplification of reference genes present in all nucleated cells. Repertoire TCRs were annotated as SARS-CoV-2-specific when V gene, CDR3 amino acid sequence and J gene were exactly matched to a known reactive TCR set. MIRA supplied the reference SARS-CoV-2 TCR set, which was filtered for enrichment in COVID-19-positive ImmuneCODE repertoires so that public or cross-reactive TCRs were removed. Using the MIRA antigens, annotated TCRs were further analysed by specific ORF or by position within an ORF. Breadth was defined as annotated unique rearrangements over total unique productive rearrangements; depth was the summed frequency of those rearrangements. Two-sided Wilcoxon rank-sum tests were applied when comparing TCR breadth between groups. The source is immuneACCESS, and TCRdb retained only in-frame sequences with V and J called. Part of the clones is not carried over; for the studies checked, unresolved V genes explain less than half of this, and the remainder is unexplained. V and J calls and clone size come straight from that table; D and trimming were deduced from the DNA. This sample has fewer than 500,000 clones in its table, and about nine tenths of those were observed once. Jointly, the top ten make up 4.3% of the sample.

Regarding this clone: What antigen it recognizes has not been identified. No qualities accompany the bases; no much larger clone lies one base away. The same CDR3 is also encoded by other DNA sequences in this sample.

Read against the paper, the sample's treatment or condition label means: roughly 20 received Ad26.COV2.S at low or high dose, single or two shots; about 5 received placebo; per-sample allocation not given. For vaccine and placebo recipients, repertoires were sequenced using samples collected on day 63 after the first injection. In Cohort 1b, fewer than 30 adults aged 18-55 years were enrolled at a single site in Boston, USA, between 29 July and 7 August 2020. Ad26.COV2.S was a replication-incompetent adenovirus type 26 vector expressing a prefusion-stabilized SARS-CoV-2 spike protein from the original Wuhan strain. The junction shows trimming of 3 bases on V and 2 bases on J, plus 11 bases between the germline ends. The CDR3 starts with the cysteine, ends with the phenylalanine, and has 14 residues. The read is trimmed to its CDR3 DNA, 42 bases read in frame from base 1. The germline V gene encodes CDR1 LNHDA and CDR2 SQIVND (reference sequence).

The sequencing here drew on peripheral blood, taken in a trial of Ad26.COV2.S vaccine versus placebo. This chain is built from TRBV19 and TRBJ2-7; TRBD1 could be the D gene, as 6 bases match. This sequence originates from a person between 18 and 60 years old who received the Ad26.COV2.S COVID-19 vaccine or a placebo. Read as DNA, the sequence is TGTGCCAGTAGTATTGGGGGCGGCACCTACGAGCAGTACTTC. Its amino acids are CASSIGGGTYEQYF. The CDR3, completed at both ends by the reference TRBV19 and TRBJ2-7 genes, gives the full variable domain DGGITQSPKYLFRKEGQNVTLSCEQNLNHDAMYWYRQDPGQGLRLIYYSQIVNDFQKGDIAEGYSVSREKKESFPLTVTSAQKNPTAFYLCASSIGGGTYEQYFGPGTRLTVT.